The 6 T cell receptor beta chains below come from one sample, sequenced in a study of metastatic and nonmetastatic thyroid tumors. TCRdb reprocessed the PCR reads using MiXCR. The table shows roughly 30,000 clones, with 15% to 20% occurring only once. Treatment of any kind had been given to no patient before thyroid surgery. Sequenced sample: blood. The receptors were sampled from a female donor with papillary thyroid cancer or a benign thyroid nodule (not recorded which). Some clones in this sample may be carry-over from other donors' samples.

This chain uses TRBV18 with TRBJ1-5, with a tentative D call TRBD1 (5 bases). The length of the CDR3 is 13 residues. Trimming stripped 8 bases from V and 1 base from J, with 9 bases between. The germline gives CDR1 KGHSH, CDR2 LQKENI. The CDR3 region has the DNA TGTGCCAGCCGGGACGGGAGCAATCAGCCCCAGCATTTT. Encoded protein: CASRDGSNQPQHF.

In its sample, this clone was seen many times. The J gene is TRBJ2-3, the V gene TRBV29-1; TRBD2 agrees at 7 bases. The CDR3 loop spans 16 amino acids. Trimming took 4 bases from V and 0 from J; bases not matched to a gene: 10. Germline CDR1 SQVTM, CDR2 ANQGSEA. CDR3 in DNA: TGCAGCGTTGGCGGGTCGGGCGGGGGTAGCACAGATACGCAGTATTTT. Encoded protein: CSVGGSGGGSTDTQYF.

By proportion, this clone is medium-sized (0.01 to 0.1%). This chain links TRBV6-1 with TRBJ1-2; D uncertain. V lost 8 bases and J lost 5, with 15 bases in between. This CDR3 spans 13 amino acids. Germline V CDR1 and CDR2: MNHNS, SASEGT. The CDR3 sequence: CASFAEHSYGYTF. The CDR3 nucleotides are TGTGCCAGCTTCGCGGAACATTCATATGGCTACACCTTC.

This clone was counted a few times. The chain combines TRBV27 with TRBJ1-2; D is perhaps TRBD1 (6 bases). CDR3 size: 13 residues. Germline lookup yields CDR1 MNHEY and CDR2 SMNVEV (reference sequence). V dropped 5 bases and J dropped 4 bases, with 11 bases sitting between them. CDR3 DNA: TGTGCCAGCAGTATAACAGGGTCCTATGGCTACACCTTC. It specifies CASSITGSYGYTF.

This clone was counted between two and nine times. This rearrangement joins TRBV28 to TRBJ1-2, with 9 positions matching TRBD1. This CDR3 contains 14 residues. Unmatched junction bases numbered 9, after V lost 8 bases and J lost 5 bases. The germline V gene encodes CDR1 MDHEN and CDR2 SYDVKM. CDR3 nucleotides: TGTGCCAGCGTACCGGGACAGGGAGGATATGGCTACACCTTC. It specifies CASVPGQGGYGYTF.

By sample fraction, this clone is medium-sized. The CDR3 protein is CASSRQGNEKLFF. CDR3 coding DNA: TGTGCCAGCAGTAGACAGGGAAATGAAAAACTGTTTTTT. The V and J genes are TRBV6-1 and TRBJ1-4; 7 nucleotides match TRBD1. Looked up from germline, CDR1 is MNHNS and CDR2 is SASEGT. V dropped 5 bases and J dropped 5; count of bases not matched to a gene: 2. The CDR3 spans 13 residues.